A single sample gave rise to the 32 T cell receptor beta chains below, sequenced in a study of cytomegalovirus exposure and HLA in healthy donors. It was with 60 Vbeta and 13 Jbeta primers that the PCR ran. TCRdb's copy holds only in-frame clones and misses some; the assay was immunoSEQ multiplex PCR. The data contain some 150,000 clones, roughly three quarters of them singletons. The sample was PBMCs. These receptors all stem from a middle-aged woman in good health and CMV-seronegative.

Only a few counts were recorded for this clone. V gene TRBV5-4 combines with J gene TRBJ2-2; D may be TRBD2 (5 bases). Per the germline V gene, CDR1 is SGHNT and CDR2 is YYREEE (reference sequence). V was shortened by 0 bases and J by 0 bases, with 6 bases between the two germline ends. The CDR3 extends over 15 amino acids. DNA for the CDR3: TGTGCCAGCAGCTTGGGGGGAGCGAACACCGGGGAGCTGTTTTTT. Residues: CASSLGGANTGELFF. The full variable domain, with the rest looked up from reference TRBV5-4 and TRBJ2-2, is ETGVTQSPTHLIKTRGQQVTLRCSSQSGHNTVSWYQQALGQGPQFIFQYYREEENGRGNFPPRFSGLQFPNYSSELNVNALELDDSALYLCASSLGGANTGELFFGEGSRLTVL.

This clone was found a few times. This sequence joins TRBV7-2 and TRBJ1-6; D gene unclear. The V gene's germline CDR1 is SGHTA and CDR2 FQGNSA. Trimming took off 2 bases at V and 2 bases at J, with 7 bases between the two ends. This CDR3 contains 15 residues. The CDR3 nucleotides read TGTGCCAGCAGCTTACTGGGCGCCTATAATTCACCCCTCCACTTT. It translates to CASSLLGAYNSPLHF. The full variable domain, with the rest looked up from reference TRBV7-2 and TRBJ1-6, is GAGVSQSPSNKVTEKGKDVELRCDPISGHTALYWYRQSLGQGLEFLIYFQGNSAPDKSGLPSDRFSAERTGGSVSTLTIQRTQQEDSAVYLCASSLLGAYNSPLHFGNGTRLTVT.

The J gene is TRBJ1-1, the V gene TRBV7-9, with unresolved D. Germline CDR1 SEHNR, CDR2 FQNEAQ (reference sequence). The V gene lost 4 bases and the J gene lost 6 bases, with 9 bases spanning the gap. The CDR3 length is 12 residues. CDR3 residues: CASSSLGAEAFF. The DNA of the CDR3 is TGTGCCAGCAGCTCCCTAGGCGCTGAAGCTTTCTTT.

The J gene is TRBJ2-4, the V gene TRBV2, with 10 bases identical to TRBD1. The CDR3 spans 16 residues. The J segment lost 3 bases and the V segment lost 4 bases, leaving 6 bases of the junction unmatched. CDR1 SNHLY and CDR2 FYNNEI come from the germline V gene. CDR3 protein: CASSGTGQGRKNIQYF. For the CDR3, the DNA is TGTGCCAGCAGTGGTACGGGACAGGGGCGCAAAAACATTCAGTACTTC.

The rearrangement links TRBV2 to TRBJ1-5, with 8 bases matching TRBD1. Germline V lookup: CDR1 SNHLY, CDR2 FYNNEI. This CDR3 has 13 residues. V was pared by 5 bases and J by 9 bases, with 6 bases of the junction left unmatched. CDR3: CASSSLDRAPQHF. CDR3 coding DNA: TGTGCCAGCAGTAGCTTGGACAGGGCGCCCCAGCATTTT.

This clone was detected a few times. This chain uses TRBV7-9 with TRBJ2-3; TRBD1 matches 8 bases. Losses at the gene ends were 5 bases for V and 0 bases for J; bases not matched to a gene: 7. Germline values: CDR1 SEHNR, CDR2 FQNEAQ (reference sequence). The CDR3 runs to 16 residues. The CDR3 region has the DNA TGTGCCAGCAGCGAACTCTGGACAGGGAGCACAGATACGCAGTATTTT. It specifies CASSELWTGSTDTQYF.

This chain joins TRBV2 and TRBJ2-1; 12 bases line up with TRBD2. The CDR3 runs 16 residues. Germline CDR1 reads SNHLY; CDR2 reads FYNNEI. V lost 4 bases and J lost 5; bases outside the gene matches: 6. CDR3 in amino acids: CASSVSSGGGNNEQFF. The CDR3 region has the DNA TGTGCCAGCAGTGTCTCTAGCGGGGGGGGAAACAATGAGCAGTTCTTC.

CDR3 in amino acids: CASSLAGGGNQPQHF. CDR3 nucleotide sequence: TGTGCCAGCAGCTTGGCCGGGGGAGGCAATCAGCCCCAGCATTTT. V gene TRBV5-6 combines with J gene TRBJ1-5, with a tentative D call TRBD1 (5 bases). The CDR3 has 15 amino acids. Germline CDR1 and CDR2: SGHDT and YYEEEE. V was trimmed by 0 bases and J by 2 bases, leaving 9 bases between them.

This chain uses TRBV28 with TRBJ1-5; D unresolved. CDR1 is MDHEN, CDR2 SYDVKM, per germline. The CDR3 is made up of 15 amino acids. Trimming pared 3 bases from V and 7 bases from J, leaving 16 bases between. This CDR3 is CASSFQVGFGQPQHF. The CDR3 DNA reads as TGTGCCAGCAGTTTCCAGGTCGGCTTTGGGCAGCCCCAGCATTTT.

CDR3 sequence reads: CASTRDSLRPYGYTF. CDR3 nucleotide sequence: TGTGCCAGCACTAGGGACAGCCTAAGACCTTATGGCTACACCTTC. The chain uses TRBV2 and TRBJ1-2, with TRBD1 matching over 7 bases. Unmatched junction bases numbered 13, after V lost 7 bases and J lost 5 bases. The CDR3 spans 15 residues. CDR1 and CDR2 from the germline V gene are SNHLY and FYNNEI.

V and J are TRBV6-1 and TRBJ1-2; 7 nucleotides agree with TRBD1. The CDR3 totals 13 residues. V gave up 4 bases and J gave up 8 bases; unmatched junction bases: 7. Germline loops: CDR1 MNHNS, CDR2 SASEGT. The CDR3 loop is CASSAQGLGGYTF. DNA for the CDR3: TGTGCCAGCAGTGCACAGGGGCTAGGCGGCTACACCTTC.

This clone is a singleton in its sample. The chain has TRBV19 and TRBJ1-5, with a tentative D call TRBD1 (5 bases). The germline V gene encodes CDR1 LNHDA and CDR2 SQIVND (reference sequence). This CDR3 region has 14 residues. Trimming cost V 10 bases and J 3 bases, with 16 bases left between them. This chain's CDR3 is CATKRQGDNQPQHF. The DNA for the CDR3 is TGTGCCACCAAGAGACAAGGGGACAATCAGCCCCAGCATTTT.

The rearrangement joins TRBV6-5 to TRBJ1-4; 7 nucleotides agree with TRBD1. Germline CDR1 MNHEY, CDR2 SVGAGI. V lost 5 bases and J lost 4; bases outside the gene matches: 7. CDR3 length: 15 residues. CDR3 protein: CASSSLTGHNEKLFF. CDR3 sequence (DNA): TGTGCCAGCAGTAGTCTGACAGGGCATAATGAAAAACTGTTTTTT.

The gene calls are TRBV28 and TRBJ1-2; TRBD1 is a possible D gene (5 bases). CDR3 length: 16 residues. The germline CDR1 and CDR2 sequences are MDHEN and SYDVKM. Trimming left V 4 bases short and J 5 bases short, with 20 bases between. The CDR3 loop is CASSSPPRGSGYGYTF. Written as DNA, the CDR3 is TGTGCCAGCAGTTCCCCCCCGCGGGGCTCCGGGTATGGCTACACCTTC.

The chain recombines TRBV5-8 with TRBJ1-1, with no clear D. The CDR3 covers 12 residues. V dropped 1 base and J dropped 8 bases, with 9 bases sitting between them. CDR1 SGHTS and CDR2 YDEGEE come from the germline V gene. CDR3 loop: CASSLRRFEAFF. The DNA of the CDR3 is TGTGCCAGCAGCTTGAGGAGGTTCGAAGCTTTCTTT.

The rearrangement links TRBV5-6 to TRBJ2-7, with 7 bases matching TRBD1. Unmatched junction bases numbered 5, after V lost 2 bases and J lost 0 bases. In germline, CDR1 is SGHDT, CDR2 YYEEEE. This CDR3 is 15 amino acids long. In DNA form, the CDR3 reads TGTGCCAGCAGCTTATCGGACAGGATCTCCTACGAGCAGTACTTC. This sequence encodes CASSLSDRISYEQYF.

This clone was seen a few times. The DNA for the CDR3 is TGCGCCAGCAGCTTGTCCATTAACACCGGGGAGCTGTTTTTT. It encodes CASSLSINTGELFF. The genes are TRBV5-1 and TRBJ2-2, with unresolved D. The CDR3 spans 14 residues. Trimming left V 1 base short and J 2 bases short, with 6 bases between. From germline, CDR1 is SGHRS and CDR2 YFSETQ.

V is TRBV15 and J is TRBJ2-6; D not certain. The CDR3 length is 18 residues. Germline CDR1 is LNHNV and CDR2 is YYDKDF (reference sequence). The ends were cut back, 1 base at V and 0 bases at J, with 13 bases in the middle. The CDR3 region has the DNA TGTGCCACCAGCAGAGGCGGCAGCTATAGCTCTGGGGCCAACGTCCTGACTTTC. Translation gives CATSRGGSYSSGANVLTF.

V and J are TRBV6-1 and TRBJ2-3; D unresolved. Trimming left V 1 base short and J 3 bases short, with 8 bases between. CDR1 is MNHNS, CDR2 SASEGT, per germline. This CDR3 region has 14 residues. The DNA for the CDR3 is TGTGCCAGCAGTGAAGGGGCGTGGACAGATACGCAGTATTTT. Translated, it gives CASSEGAWTDTQYF.

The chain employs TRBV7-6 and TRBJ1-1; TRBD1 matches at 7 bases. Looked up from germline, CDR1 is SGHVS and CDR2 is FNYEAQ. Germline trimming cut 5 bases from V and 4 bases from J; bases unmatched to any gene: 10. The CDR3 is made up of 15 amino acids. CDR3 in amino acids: CASSQKGAESTEAFF. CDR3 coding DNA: TGTGCCAGCAGCCAGAAGGGGGCAGAGAGCACTGAAGCTTTCTTT.

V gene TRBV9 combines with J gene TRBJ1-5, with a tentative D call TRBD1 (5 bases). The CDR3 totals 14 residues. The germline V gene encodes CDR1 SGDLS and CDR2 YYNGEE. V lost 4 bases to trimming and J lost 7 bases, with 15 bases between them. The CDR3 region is CASSPTGLSQPQHF. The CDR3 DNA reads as TGTGCCAGCAGCCCTACAGGATTGAGCCAGCCCCAGCATTTT.

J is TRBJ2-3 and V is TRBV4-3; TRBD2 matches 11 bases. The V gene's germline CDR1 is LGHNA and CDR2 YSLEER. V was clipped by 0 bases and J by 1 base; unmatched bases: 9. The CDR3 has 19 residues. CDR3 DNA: TGCGCCAGCAGCCAAGATCGGGCTAGCGGGGGGTATCGCACAGATACGCAGTATTTT. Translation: CASSQDRASGGYRTDTQYF.

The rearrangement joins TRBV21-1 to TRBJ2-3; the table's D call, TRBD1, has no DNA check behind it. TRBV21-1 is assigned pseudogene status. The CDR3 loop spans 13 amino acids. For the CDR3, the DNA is TGTGCCAGCAGCAACCCCGGGACAGAAGCGCAGTATTTT. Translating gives CASSNPGTEAQYF.

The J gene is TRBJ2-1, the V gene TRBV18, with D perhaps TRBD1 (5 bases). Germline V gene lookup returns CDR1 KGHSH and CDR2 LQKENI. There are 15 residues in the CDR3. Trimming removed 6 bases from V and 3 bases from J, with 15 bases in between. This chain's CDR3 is CASSPGQVLYNEQFF. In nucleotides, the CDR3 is TGTGCCAGCTCCCCAGGACAAGTCCTCTACAATGAGCAGTTCTTC.

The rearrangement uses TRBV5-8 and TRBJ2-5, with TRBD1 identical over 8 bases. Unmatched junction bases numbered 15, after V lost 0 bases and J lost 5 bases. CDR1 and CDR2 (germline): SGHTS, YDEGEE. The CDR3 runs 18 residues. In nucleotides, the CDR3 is TGTGCCAGCAGCTTGGGCCCTCGGACAGGGCAACAGGGGGAGACCCAGTACTTC. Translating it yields CASSLGPRTGQQGETQYF.

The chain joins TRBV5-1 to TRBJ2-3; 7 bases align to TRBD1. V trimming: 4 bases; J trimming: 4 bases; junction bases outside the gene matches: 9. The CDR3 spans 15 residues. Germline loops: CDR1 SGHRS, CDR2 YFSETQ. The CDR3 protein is CASSLGTAVSDTQYF. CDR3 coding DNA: TGCGCCAGCAGCCTAGGGACAGCAGTTTCAGATACGCAGTATTTT.

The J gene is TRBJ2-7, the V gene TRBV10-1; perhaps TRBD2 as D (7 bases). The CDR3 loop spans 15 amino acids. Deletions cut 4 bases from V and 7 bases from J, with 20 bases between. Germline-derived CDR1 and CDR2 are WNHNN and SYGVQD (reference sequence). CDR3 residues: CASSGPRGGAGEQYF. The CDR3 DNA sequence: TGCGCCAGCAGTGGGCCCCGAGGGGGGGCGGGAGAGCAGTACTTC.

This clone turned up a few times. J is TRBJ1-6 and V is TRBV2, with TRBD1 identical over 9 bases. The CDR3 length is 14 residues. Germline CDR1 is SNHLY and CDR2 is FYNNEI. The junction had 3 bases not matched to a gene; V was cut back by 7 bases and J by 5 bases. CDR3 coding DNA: TGTGCCAGCAAACGGGACAGGGATAATTCACCCCTCCACTTT. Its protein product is CASKRDRDNSPLHF. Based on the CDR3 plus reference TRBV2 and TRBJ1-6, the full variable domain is EPEVTQTPSHQVTQMGQEVILRCVPISNHLYFYWYRQILGQKVEFLVSFYNNEISEKSEIFDDQFSVERPDGSNFTLKIRSTKLEDSAMYFCASKRDRDNSPLHFGNGTRLTVT.

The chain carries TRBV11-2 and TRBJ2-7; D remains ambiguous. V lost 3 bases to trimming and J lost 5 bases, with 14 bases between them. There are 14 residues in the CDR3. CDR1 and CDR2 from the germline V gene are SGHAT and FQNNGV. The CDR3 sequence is CASSLSRHRHEQYF. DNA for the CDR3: TGTGCCAGCAGCTTGAGTCGCCACCGCCACGAGCAGTACTTC.

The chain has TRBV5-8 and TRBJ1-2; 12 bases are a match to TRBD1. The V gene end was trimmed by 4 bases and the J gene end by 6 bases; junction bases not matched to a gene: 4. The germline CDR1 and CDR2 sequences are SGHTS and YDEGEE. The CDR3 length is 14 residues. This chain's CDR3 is CASSRDRGPDGYTF. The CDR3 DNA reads TGTGCCAGCAGCCGGGACAGGGGGCCTGATGGCTACACCTTC.

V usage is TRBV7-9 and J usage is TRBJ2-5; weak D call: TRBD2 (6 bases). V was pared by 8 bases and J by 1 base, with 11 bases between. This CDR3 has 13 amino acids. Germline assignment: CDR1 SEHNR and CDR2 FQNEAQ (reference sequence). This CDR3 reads CASAMGGQETQYF. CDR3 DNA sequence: TGTGCCAGCGCAATGGGAGGCCAAGAGACCCAGTACTTC.

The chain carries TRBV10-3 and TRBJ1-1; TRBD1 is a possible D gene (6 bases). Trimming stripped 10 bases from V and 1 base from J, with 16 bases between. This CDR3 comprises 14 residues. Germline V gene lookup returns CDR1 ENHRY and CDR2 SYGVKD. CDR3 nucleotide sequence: TGTGCCACCAACAGGGAAACGGGGAACACTGAAGCTTTCTTT. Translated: CATNRETGNTEAFF.